The present entry profiles one TCR beta chain with its context. Its antigen has not been determined. The record has no base qualities; no much larger clone is one base away. Libraries were built with PCR. Sequenced on an Illumina HiSeq 2500. Molecular barcoding was employed in the preparation of TCR libraries, with unique molecular identifiers being used to normalize TCRbeta repertoire quantification. TCRdb trimmed public reads at Q25 via fastp, called clones via MiXCR and kept in-frame beta chains. Entries that share a CDR3 protein sequence are merged under the most common genes and DNA. The sample records 540,000 or so distinct CDR3 sequences, roughly 24% of which are singletons. The leading ten clones occupy roughly 15% of the sample. The cysteine opens and the phenylalanine closes a CDR3 of 16 amino acids. The kept DNA is CDR3 alone, 48 bases in frame from the first base. From a lookup of the germline V gene, CDR1 and CDR2 are SGHRS and YFSETQ. V gives up 2 bases and J gives up 1 base, and the segment between their germline ends measures 15 bases.

This specimen belongs to a study of T-cell reconstitution after alpha-beta-depleted transplantation in children (dated by TCRdb to between 2015 and 2016). Concerning the study at large: Using TCR repertoire profiling, the study followed T-cell immune reconstitution in a quantitative way in children after TCRalphabeta/CD19-depleted allogeneic hematopoietic cell transplantation. The investigation overall reported the following: The apparently early recovery of alphabetaT-cell counts about two months after transplant reportedly depended on only several hundred rapidly expanded clones that came from non-depleted graft cells. Hyperexpanded clone frequencies declined over subsequent months; after one year, T-cell counts and TCRbeta diversity were mostly attributed to newly produced T cells. In some patients, the high TCRbeta diversity seen at day 60 was put down to recipient T cells and intrathymic progenitors that had survived conditioning.

The treatment or condition label, read with the paper, signifies: allogeneic hematopoietic cell transplantation with graft depleted of TCRalphabeta T cells and CD19 B cells. The children who served as transplant recipients had been given grafts of TCRalphabeta/CD19-depleted allogeneic hematopoietic cells. This chain joins TRBV5-1 to TRBJ1-1, with TRBD1 tentatively as D gene (5 bases match). The specimen was PBMCs, mostly from graft donor cells, collected 360 days after TCRalphabeta/CD19-depleted stem cell transplant. This receptor was identified in a boy younger than two who had a stem cell transplant for acute myeloid leukemia, so the T cells may come from the graft donor. The CDR3 region: CASSLMLGGRNTEAFF. The nucleotides read TGCGCCAGCAGCTTAATGTTGGGGGGAAGGAACACTGAAGCTTTCTTT.